This note documents a single T cell receptor beta chain sequence. This clone was picked up a small number of times. Its antigen is currently not known. No much larger clone is present one base from it, and per-base qualities are unavailable. Participants in the prospective study were enrolled through a virtual design, were aged about 18 to 90 years, and lived in roughly 24 United States geographic areas. Cohort assignment in the prospective study relied on participant-reported clinical history from a screening survey and a study questionnaire. In the prospective study, mobile phlebotomists collected whole blood, serum and a nasopharyngeal or oropharyngeal swab from each participant. Participants in the prospective study had the option to provide additional blood draws and questionnaires over a 2-month period. Before DNA extraction, blood samples from the prospective study were shipped at room temperature or frozen.

TCRbeta CDR3 regions were amplified from genomic DNA using the immunoSEQ Assay, a bias-controlled multiplex PCR. In the source study's methods: Within the assay, amplification of reference gene primers was used to estimate how many nucleated cells each sample contained. Sequence reads were collapsed and filtered to measure the absolute abundance of every unique TCRbeta CDR3 rearrangement. For each sample, productive Simpson clonality was calculated as the square root of Simpson's diversity index across productive rearrangements. TCRdb took over this immuneACCESS table, retaining in-frame rearrangements with V and J assigned. Such tables are incomplete; in checked studies, under half of the missing clones stem from an unresolved V gene, and the remainder is unexplained. For V, J and clone size, that table is used; D and trimming come from the DNA. The sample table shows hundreds of thousands of clones, and less than 90% are seen once. 3% to 3.5% of the sample rests with the top ten.

This sample is drawn from a study of blood T cell repertoires in COVID-19 (dated by TCRdb to about 2020). As for the study more broadly: Recovered participants in ImmuneRACE Cohort 3 were defined as having two consecutive negative NP/OP PCR tests, clearance from a healthcare professional, or resolution of symptoms. Samples covering the acute and convalescent phases of COVID-19 were provided by collaborators in the United States, Italy and Spain. The prospective study material was composed of cDNA or gDNA derived from T cells, B-cell-depleted T cells, or PBMCs. The dataset comprised deeply sampled blood TCRbeta repertoires from subjects exposed to, actively infected with, or recovered from COVID-19. A freely available public database, intended as a resource for researchers studying the immune response to SARS-CoV-2, is where the repertoires were released. The samples were drawn from the first 160 participants of the ongoing ImmuneRACE study and from roughly 1,300 subjects provided by 6 global collaborators. Sample metadata almost always included a de-identified subject ID, COVID-19 status, age in years and sex. Where available, HLA class I and class II types were taken from metadata supplied by the sample provider and were not determined by assay-based typing. Results the study describes overall, beyond this receptor: How much clinical and demographic metadata was included differed by source and by participant, and the metadata was provided uncurated.

V loses 5 bases of germline sequence and J loses 12 bases, and the interval between the two ends is 23 bases. For CDR1 and CDR2, the germline V gene lists SGHNT and YENEEA. Reading from cysteine to phenylalanine, the CDR3 counts 15 amino acids. The read is trimmed to its CDR3 DNA, 45 bases read in frame from base 1. The clonotype originates from a woman aged 50 to 65 in a cohort exposed to, infected with or recovered from COVID-19 (not recorded which). What was sequenced was PBMCs or T cells enriched from blood (not recorded which). Rearrangement joined TRBV11-3 to TRBJ2-1, and perhaps TRBD1 as D gene, on 6 matching bases. The nucleotide sequence is TGTGCCAGCAGCCCGTCCGGCGACAGGAATCGCAGGCAGTTCTTC. This is translated as CASSPSGDRNRRQFF.